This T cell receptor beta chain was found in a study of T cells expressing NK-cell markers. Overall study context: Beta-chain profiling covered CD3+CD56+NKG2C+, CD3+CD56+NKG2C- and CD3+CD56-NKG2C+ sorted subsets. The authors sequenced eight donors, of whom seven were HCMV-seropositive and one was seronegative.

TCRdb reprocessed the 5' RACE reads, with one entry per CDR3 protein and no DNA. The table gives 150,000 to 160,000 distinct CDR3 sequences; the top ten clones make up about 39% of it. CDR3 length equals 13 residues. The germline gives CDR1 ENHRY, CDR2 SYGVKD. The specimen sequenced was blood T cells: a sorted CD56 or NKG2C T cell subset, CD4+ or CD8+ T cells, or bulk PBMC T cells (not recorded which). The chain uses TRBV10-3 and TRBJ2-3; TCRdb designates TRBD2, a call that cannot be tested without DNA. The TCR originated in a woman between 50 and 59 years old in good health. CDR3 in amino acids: CATEGLAGDTQYF.